These 20 T cell receptor delta chains were sequenced from one sample in a study of γδ T cells in repeated Plasmodium falciparum infection. TCRdb reprocessed the multiplex PCR reads through CATT. In the table there are tens of thousands of delta-chain clones, 0.75% to 1% of which are singletons. Gammadelta T cells were flow-sorted from PBMC into Vgamma9/Vdelta2+ and Vdelta2-negative populations for bulk analysis. The sample was gamma-delta T cells from blood. The receptors come from a pool of human donors (malaria-infected and uninfected, not separated).

Comments on this clone: TCRdb pairs this DNA with a much larger clone's protein that differs at residue 8, likely a read error; the protein shown was translated from the DNA. This chain uses TRDV2 with TRDJ3; 8 bases match TRDD3. TCRdb does not report a J gene; here it was assigned by matching the DNA to germline references. Germline trimming cut 5 bases from V and 1 base from J; bases unmatched to any gene: 9. The CDR3 spans 18 residues. In germline, CDR1 is GEAIGNYY, CDR2 EKD. CDR3 sequence: CACVQLGAESWDTRQMFF. DNA of the CDR3: TGTGCCTGTGTCCAACTGGGGGCAGAATCCTGGGACACCCGACAGATGTTTTTC.

With regard to this clone: The protein held in TCRdb is that of a much larger clone and does not match this DNA's translation at residue 14, likely because of a read error; the protein shown is translated from the DNA. No J gene was assigned, while the V gene was called as TRDV2; the DNA was not compared with TRDD3, the D call given in the table. The germline V gene encodes CDR1 GEAIGNYY and CDR2 EKD. This CDR3 spans 16 amino acids. The chain's CDR3 is CACDTLGDEEADKPIF. The CDR3 DNA reads TGTGCCTGTGACACCCTGGGGGATGAGGAAGCCGATAAACCCATCTTT.

In this sample, this clone turned up many times. The rearrangement links TRDV2 to TRDJ1; 8 nucleotides agree with TRDD3. Germline values: CDR1 GEAIGNYY, CDR2 EKD. V trimming: 0 bases; J trimming: 4 bases; junction bases outside the gene matches: 18. The CDR3 covers 19 residues. The CDR3 DNA reads as TGTGCCTGTGACACCGTACGTGGGCCGGGAGGGGATACCGACGATAAACTCATCTTT. Translated, it gives CACDTVRGPGGDTDDKLIF.

Comment on this clone: It differs at one base from a far larger clone, so likely a read error. Other DNA sequences in the sample encode the same CDR3. V and J are TRDV1 and TRDJ2; D possibly uses TRDD2 or TRDD3 (7 bases each). Trimming took 3 bases from V and 0 from J, leaving 29 bases between them. CDR3 size: 22 residues. CDR1 TSWWSYY and CDR2 QGS come from the germline V gene. The CDR3 DNA is TGTGCTCTTGGGGAGCCCCATTTTCCTACGACAGGATACGCGGCTTTGACAGCACAACTCTTCTTT. Translation: CALGEPHFPTTGYAALTAQLFF.

This clone was seen at least ten times. The V call is TRDV1, the J call TRDJ1; weak D call: TRDD2 (6 bases). Germline V gene lookup returns CDR1 TSWWSYY and CDR2 QGS. V lost 0 bases and J lost 6, with 29 bases in between. The CDR3 is 20 residues long. CDR3 DNA sequence: TGTGCTCTTGGGGAACTAGAGATCATCTCCTACGTACTTGGGATCCATAAACTCATCTTT. This codes for CALGELEIISYVLGIHKLIF.

In regard to this clone: A far more abundant clone sits one base away, making this likely a read error. The sample contains more than one DNA sequence encoding this CDR3. The chain couples TRDV1 to TRDJ1; D unclear. Assignment of the J gene here rests on matching the DNA to germline, because TCRdb gives none. V lost 2 bases and J 1 base, leaving 23 bases between the germline ends. In germline, CDR1 is TSWWSYY, CDR2 QGS. This CDR3 spans 19 amino acids. CDR3 region: CALGEKIIGILTFTDKLIF. In DNA, the CDR3 is TGTGCTCTTGGGGAAAAAATTATCGGAATACTAACTTTCACCGATAAACTCATCTTT.

With respect to this clone: This DNA's translation and the protein TCRdb lists, from a much larger clone, do not match at residue 14, likely due to a read error; the protein shown is translated from the DNA. The J gene went uncalled, whereas the V gene is TRDV2; the table's D call of TRDD3 was not tested on the DNA. Germline CDR1 is GEAIGNYY and CDR2 is EKD. The CDR3 spans 16 residues. CDR3 DNA sequence: TGTGCCTGTGACACCGTAGGGGCTGGGGATGGTGATAAACCCATCTTT. Its translation is CACDTVGAGDGDKPIF.

Only a few counts were recorded for this clone. The mismatch at residue 15 between this DNA's translation and the TCRdb protein of a much larger clone likely reflects a read error; the protein shown is translated from the DNA. This chain uses TRDV2 with TRDJ1, with 11 bases lining up with TRDD3. The J gene, not given by TCRdb, was assigned here from a germline match of the nucleotide sequence. V trimming: 3 bases; J trimming: 0 bases; junction bases outside the gene matches: 26. Germline CDR1 is GEAIGNYY and CDR2 is EKD. The CDR3 is 23 amino acids. CDR3 nucleotide sequence: TGTGCCTGTGACCCTCGCCTCTCCTACGACGTACTGGGGGATATCCCGTACACCGATAAACTCATCTTT. It translates to CACDPRLSYDVLGDIPYTDKLIF.

As to this clone: The mismatch at residue 5 between this DNA's translation and the TCRdb protein of a much larger clone likely reflects a read error; the protein shown is translated from the DNA. The same CDR3 can be traced to other DNA sequences in this sample. The chain is built from TRDV1 and TRDJ1; 10 bases map to TRDD3. V was clipped by 8 bases and J by 2 bases; unmatched bases: 20. The CDR3 length is 19 residues. Germline loops: CDR1 TSWWSYY, CDR2 QGS. The CDR3 nucleotides read TGTGCTCTTACCTTTACCCATGGCTATTTACTGGGGGATACCGATAAACTCATCTTT. Translating it yields CALTFTHGYLLGDTDKLIF.

To note about this clone: This is likely an artifact of a read error, given a far larger clone one base away. Other DNA variants within this sample encode the same CDR3. The V gene is listed as TRDV1; no J gene was called; the tabulated D call, TRDD3, remains unverified against the DNA. Germline assignment: CDR1 TSWWSYY and CDR2 QGS. The CDR3 totals 18 residues. The CDR3 sequence: CALGDPTYWGPLFGKLIF. The CDR3 bases are TGTGCTCTTGGGGACCCGACTTACTGGGGACCACTCTTCGGTAAACTCATTTTT.

Comment on this clone: The translation of this DNA and the TCRdb protein of a much larger clone differ at residue 11, probably owing to a read error; the protein shown here is translated from the DNA. The genes are TRDV2 and TRDJ3, with 12 bases matching TRDD3. The J gene was not available in TCRdb and was assigned here by matching the DNA to germline segments. V was pared by 2 bases and J by 0 bases, with 7 bases of the junction left unmatched. The CDR3 has 20 residues. The V gene's germline CDR1 is GEAIGNYY and CDR2 EKD. As DNA, the CDR3 is TGTGCCTGTGACAAAGTACTGGGGGATACCCCCTCCTGGGACACCCGACAGATGTTTTTC. It yields the protein CACDKVLGDTPSWDTRQMFF.

With regard to this clone: TCRdb assigns this DNA the protein of a much larger clone, which departs from its translation at residue 7; this likely reflects a read error, and the protein shown comes from translating the DNA. The rearrangement joins TRDV1 to TRDJ1; D is perhaps TRDD3 (6 bases). The germline CDR1 and CDR2 sequences are TSWWSYY and QGS. This CDR3 has 22 residues. Trimming left V 3 bases short and J 2 bases short, with 34 bases between. The DNA of the CDR3 is TGTGCTCTTGGGGATCCCCGCACTTCCACCCTGGGGAATACGGTGGTAACCGATAAACTCATCTTT. Translating it yields CALGDPRTSTLGNTVVTDKLIF.

The table lists this clone with a few counts. The TCRdb protein, from a much larger clone, departs from this DNA's translation at residue 7, likely by read error; the protein shown derives from the DNA. The chain recombines TRDV2 with TRDJ1, with D maybe TRDD3 (5 bases). The J gene, not given by TCRdb, was assigned here from a germline match of the nucleotide sequence. The CDR3 is 13 residues long. With 4 bases removed from V and 8 bases from J, the gap between germline ends came to 16 bases. Germline V gene sequence: CDR1 GEAIGNYY, CDR2 EKD. DNA of the CDR3: TGTGCCTGTGATCACGGGATGCGTGACAAACTCATCTTT. Translated, it gives CACDHGMRDKLIF.

This clone showed up many times. The protein that TCRdb holds for this DNA derives from a much larger clone and differs from the translated DNA at residue 4, which likely indicates a read error; the protein shown here is translated from the DNA. The chain has TRDV2 and TRDJ1; D might be TRDD3 (6 bases). The J gene was not available in TCRdb and was assigned here by matching the DNA to germline segments. Per the germline V gene, CDR1 is GEAIGNYY and CDR2 is EKD. The CDR3 is 17 residues long. Here the CDR3 reads CACGTGGVPGISDKLIF. The CDR3 bases are TGTGCCTGTGGCACCGGAGGGGTTCCCGGGATATCCGATAAACTCATCTTT.

Regarding this clone: A read error is likely here: a far larger clone is one base away. Other DNA sequences within the sample encode an identical CDR3. The chain couples TRDV3 to TRDJ1; 8 positions match TRDD3. TCRdb carries no J gene annotation; the J gene was assigned here by matching the DNA with germline. The CDR3 has 23 residues. V was pared by 0 bases and J by 0 bases, with 30 bases of the junction left unmatched. Germline assignment: CDR1 TVYSNPD and CDR2 GDNSRS (reference sequence). CDR3 amino acids: CAFRGVRSGLQGGGLLYTDKLIF. CDR3 nucleotide sequence: TGTGCCTTTAGAGGGGTTAGGTCGGGCCTACAGGGTGGGGGATTATTGTACACCGATAAACTCATCTTT.

This clone was picked up a small number of times. The amino acid sequence in TCRdb belongs to a much larger clone and departs from this DNA's translation at residue 8, likely a sequencing read error; the sequence shown is translated from the DNA. The chain links TRDV2 to TRDJ1, with D possibly matching TRDD3 (5 bases). Assignment of the J gene here rests on matching the DNA to germline, because TCRdb gives none. The germline V and J ends were trimmed by 3 bases and 1 base, with 17 bases remaining between them. Germline lookup yields CDR1 GEAIGNYY and CDR2 EKD. The CDR3 runs to 16 residues. CDR3 bases: TGTGCCTGTGACCCCGCTTGGGGTGCAGGCACCGATAAACTCATCTTT. Protein: CACDPAWGAGTDKLIF.

This clone occurred a few times. Just one base apart from a much larger clone, this may be a read error. The chain joins TRDV2 to TRDJ1, with TRDD3 matching over 7 bases. Unmatched junction bases numbered 15, after V lost 3 bases and J lost 0 bases. The CDR3 contains 18 residues. Germline V gene sequence: CDR1 GEAIGNYY, CDR2 EKD. The CDR3 DNA sequence: TGTGCCTGTGACTACCTTACTGGGGATAAGAAGTACACCGATAAACTCATCTTT. This codes for CACDYLTGDKKYTDKLIF.

For this clone: The TCRdb protein comes from a much larger clone and disagrees with this DNA's translation at residue 9, likely due to a read error; the protein given here is derived from the DNA. V gene TRDV1 combines with J gene TRDJ1; perhaps TRDD1 as D (5 bases). Germline loops: CDR1 TSWWSYY, CDR2 QGS. V shed 2 bases and J shed 2 bases, with 15 bases lying between them. This CDR3 contains 16 residues. CDR3 nucleotides: TGTGCTCTTGGGGAAGAAGAAATCGCTCTTACCGATAAACTCATCTTT. Protein product: CALGEEEIALTDKLIF.

This clone occurred a few times. The protein held in TCRdb is that of a much larger clone and does not match this DNA's translation at residue 5, likely because of a read error; the protein shown is translated from the DNA. The chain combines TRDV1 with TRDJ1, with D possibly being TRDD2 (5 bases). Germline CDR1 and CDR2: TSWWSYY and QGS. Trimming removed 4 bases from V and 0 bases from J, with 15 bases in between. This CDR3 has 16 amino acids. This chain's CDR3 is CALGGQPTLYTDKLIF. CDR3 DNA sequence: TGTGCTCTTGGGGGACAACCTACCCTGTACACCGATAAACTCATCTTT.

This clone was detected a few times. This clone may be a read error of a much larger clone one base away. The genes are TRDV2 and TRDJ1; D is undetermined. Germline CDR1 reads GEAIGNYY; CDR2 reads EKD. Trimming took 3 bases from V and 7 from J, leaving 20 bases between them. The CDR3 extends over 15 amino acids. CDR3 region: CACDPRTWVGVKLIF. The CDR3 DNA sequence: TGTGCCTGTGACCCACGTACTTGGGTGGGAGTTAAACTCATCTTT.